This T cell receptor beta chain was obtained from a study of cytomegalovirus exposure and HLA in healthy donors. Overall study context: Early released data comprised 80 million to 90 million unique TCRs from HLA-typed donors.

Study-wide results and limits: Later, an analysis found that common viral pathogens appeared to be linked with several of the most significant clusters. Immune exposure data for these donors was limited to CMV serostatus.

The PCR was carried out with 60 Vbeta primers and 13 Jbeta primers. The data were produced by immunoSEQ multiplex PCR, yet TCRdb's version contains in-frame clones alone and is incomplete. The sample has more than 85,000 clones, 65% to 90% seen once; the top ten hold under 2.5%. As regards this clone: Its antigen is as yet unknown.

At sampling all donors were nominally healthy, likely with unrecorded immune exposures. The junction had 11 bases not matched to a gene; V was cut back by 5 bases and J by 4 bases. This CDR3 region has 15 residues. Germline assignment: CDR1 SGHTA and CDR2 FQGTGA. The source of this sequence is a woman aged 25 to 39 in good health and CMV-seronegative. Sequenced: PBMCs. The V call is TRBV7-3, the J call TRBJ2-7; 7 nucleotides line up with TRBD2. Written as DNA, the CDR3 is TGTGCCAGCAGCAAGGGAGGGAATAGGATGTACGAGCAGTACTTC. It codes for CASSKGGNRMYEQYF. The full variable domain, completed using reference TRBV7-3 and TRBJ2-7, is GAGVSQTPSNKVTEKGKYVELRCDPISGHTALYWYRQSLGQGPEFLIYFQGTGAADDSGLPNDRFFAVRPEGSVSTLKIQRTERGDSAVYLCASSKGGNRMYEQYFGPGTRLTVT.